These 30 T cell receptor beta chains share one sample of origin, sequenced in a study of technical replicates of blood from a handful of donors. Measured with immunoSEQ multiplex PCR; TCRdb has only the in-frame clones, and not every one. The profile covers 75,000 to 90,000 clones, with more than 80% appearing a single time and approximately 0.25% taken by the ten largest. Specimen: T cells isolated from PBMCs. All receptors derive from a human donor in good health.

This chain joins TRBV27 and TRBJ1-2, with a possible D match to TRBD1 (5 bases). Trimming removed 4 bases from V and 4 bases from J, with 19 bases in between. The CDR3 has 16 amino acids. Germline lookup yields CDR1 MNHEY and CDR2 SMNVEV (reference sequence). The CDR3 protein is CASSSSIPGLIYGYTF. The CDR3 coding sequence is TGTGCCAGCAGTTCTTCTATCCCGGGACTGATCTATGGCTACACCTTC.

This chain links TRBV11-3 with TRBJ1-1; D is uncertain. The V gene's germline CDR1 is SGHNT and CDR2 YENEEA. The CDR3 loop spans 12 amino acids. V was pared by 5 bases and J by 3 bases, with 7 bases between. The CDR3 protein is CASSRDHTEAFF. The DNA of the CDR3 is TGTGCCAGCAGCCGGGATCACACTGAAGCTTTCTTT.

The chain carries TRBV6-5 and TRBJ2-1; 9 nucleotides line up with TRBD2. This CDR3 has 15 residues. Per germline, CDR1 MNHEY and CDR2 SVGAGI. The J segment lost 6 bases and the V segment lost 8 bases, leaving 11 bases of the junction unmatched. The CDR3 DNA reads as TGTGCCAGCGGAAGGAGCGGGGGGTGGGGCAATGAGCAGTTCTTC. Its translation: CASGRSGGWGNEQFF.

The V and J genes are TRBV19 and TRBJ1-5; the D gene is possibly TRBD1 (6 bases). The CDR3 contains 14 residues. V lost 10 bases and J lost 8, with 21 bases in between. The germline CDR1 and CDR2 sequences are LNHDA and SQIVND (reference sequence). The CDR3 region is CATKELDSLEPQHF. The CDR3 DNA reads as TGTGCCACTAAGGAACTGGACAGTTTAGAGCCCCAGCATTTT.

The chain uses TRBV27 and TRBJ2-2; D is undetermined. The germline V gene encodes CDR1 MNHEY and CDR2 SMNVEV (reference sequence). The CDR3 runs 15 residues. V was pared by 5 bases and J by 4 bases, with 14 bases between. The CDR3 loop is CASSTPFRLTGELFF. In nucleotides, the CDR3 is TGTGCCAGCAGTACCCCTTTCAGGCTCACCGGGGAGCTGTTTTTT.

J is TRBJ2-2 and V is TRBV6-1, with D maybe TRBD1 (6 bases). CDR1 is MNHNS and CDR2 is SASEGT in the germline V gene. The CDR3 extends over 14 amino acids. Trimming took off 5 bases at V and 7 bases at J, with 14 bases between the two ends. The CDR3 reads CASSLTGPDGELFF. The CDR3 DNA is TGTGCCAGCAGTTTGACAGGACCCGACGGGGAGCTGTTTTTT.

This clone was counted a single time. The CDR3 here is CASSFTGGNQPQHF. CDR3 nucleotides: TGTGCCAGCAGTTTTACAGGGGGCAATCAGCCCCAGCATTTT. The rearrangement links TRBV28 to TRBJ1-5; 7 bases map to TRBD1. Germline CDR1 MDHEN, CDR2 SYDVKM. After removal of 3 bases from V and 2 bases from J, the junction contained 1 base not matched to a gene. This CDR3 is 14 amino acids long.

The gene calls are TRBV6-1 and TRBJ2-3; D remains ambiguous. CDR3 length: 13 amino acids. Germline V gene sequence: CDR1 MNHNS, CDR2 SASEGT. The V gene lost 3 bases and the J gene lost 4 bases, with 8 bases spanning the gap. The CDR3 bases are TGTGCCAGCAGTGATAGAGGCCCAGATACGCAGTATTTT. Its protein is CASSDRGPDTQYF.

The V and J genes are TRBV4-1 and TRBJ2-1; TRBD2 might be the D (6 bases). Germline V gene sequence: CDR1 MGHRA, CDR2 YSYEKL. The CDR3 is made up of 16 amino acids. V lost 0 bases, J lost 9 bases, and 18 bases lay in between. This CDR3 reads CASSQDGLARGSEQFF. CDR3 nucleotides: TGCGCCAGCAGCCAAGATGGCCTAGCGAGAGGGAGTGAGCAGTTCTTC.

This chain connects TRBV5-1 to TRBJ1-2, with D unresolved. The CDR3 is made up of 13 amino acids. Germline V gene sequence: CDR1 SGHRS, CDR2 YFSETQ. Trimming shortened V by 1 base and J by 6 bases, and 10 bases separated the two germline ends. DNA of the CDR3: TGCGCCAGCAGCTTGCGACGCGGTGATGGCTACACCTTC. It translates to CASSLRRGDGYTF. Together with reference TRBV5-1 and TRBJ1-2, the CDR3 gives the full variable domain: KAGVTQTPRYLIKTRGQQVTLSCSPISGHRSVSWYQQTPGQGLQFLFEYFSETQRNKGNFPGRFSGRQFSNSRSEMNVSTLELGDSALYLCASSLRRGDGYTFGSGTRLTVV.

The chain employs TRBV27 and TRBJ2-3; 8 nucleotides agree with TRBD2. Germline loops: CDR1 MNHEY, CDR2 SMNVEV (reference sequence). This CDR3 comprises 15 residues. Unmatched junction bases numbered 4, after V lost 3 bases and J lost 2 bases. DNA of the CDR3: TGTGCCAGCAGTTTTGGACTAGCAATCACAGATACGCAGTATTTT. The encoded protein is CASSFGLAITDTQYF.

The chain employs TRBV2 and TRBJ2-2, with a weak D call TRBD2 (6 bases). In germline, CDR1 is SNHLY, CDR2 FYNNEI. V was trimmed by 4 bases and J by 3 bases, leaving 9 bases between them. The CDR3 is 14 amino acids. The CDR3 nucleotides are TGTGCCAGCAGTGGGGGACTCTACACCGGGGAGCTGTTTTTT. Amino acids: CASSGGLYTGELFF.

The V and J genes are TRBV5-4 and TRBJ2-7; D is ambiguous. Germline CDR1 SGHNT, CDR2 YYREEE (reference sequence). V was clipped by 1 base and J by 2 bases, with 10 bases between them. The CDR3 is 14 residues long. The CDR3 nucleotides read TGTGCCAGCAGCTTGACAGCTCAAACCTACGAGCAGTACTTC. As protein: CASSLTAQTYEQYF.

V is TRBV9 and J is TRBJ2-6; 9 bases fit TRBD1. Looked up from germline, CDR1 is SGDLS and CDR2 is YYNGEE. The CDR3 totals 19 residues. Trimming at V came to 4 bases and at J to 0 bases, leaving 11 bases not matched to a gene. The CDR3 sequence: CASSPRDRDSGSGANVLTF. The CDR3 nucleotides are TGTGCCAGCAGCCCGCGGGACAGGGATTCAGGCTCTGGGGCCAACGTCCTGACTTTC.

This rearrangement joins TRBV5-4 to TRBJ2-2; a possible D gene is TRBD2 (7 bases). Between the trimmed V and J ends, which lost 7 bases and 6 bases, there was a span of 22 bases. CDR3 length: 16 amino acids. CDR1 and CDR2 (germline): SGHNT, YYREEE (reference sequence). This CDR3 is CASASGAGAFSGELFF. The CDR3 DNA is TGTGCCAGCGCCTCTGGGGCGGGGGCGTTTTCCGGGGAGCTGTTTTTT.

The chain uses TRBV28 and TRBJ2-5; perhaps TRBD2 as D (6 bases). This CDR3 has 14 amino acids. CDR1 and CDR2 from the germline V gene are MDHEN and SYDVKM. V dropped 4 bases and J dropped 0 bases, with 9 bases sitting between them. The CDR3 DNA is TGTGCCAGCAGTTCCTCGGGAGACCAAGAGACCCAGTACTTC. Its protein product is CASSSSGDQETQYF.

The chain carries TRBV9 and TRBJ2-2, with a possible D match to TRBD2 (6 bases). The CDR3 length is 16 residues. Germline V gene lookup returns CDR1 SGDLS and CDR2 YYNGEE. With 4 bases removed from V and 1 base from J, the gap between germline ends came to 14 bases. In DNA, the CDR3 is TGTGCCAGCAGCCCCGGGAGTCTGATGAACACCGGGGAGCTGTTTTTT. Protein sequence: CASSPGSLMNTGELFF.

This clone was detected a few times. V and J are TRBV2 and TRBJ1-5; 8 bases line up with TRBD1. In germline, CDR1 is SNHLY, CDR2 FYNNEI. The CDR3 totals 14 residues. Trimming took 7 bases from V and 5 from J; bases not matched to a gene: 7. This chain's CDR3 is CASKDRAWDQPQHF. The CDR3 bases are TGTGCCAGCAAGGACAGGGCTTGGGATCAGCCCCAGCATTTT. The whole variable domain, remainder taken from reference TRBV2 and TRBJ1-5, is EPEVTQTPSHQVTQMGQEVILRCVPISNHLYFYWYRQILGQKVEFLVSFYNNEISEKSEIFDDQFSVERPDGSNFTLKIRSTKLEDSAMYFCASKDRAWDQPQHFGDGTRLSIL.

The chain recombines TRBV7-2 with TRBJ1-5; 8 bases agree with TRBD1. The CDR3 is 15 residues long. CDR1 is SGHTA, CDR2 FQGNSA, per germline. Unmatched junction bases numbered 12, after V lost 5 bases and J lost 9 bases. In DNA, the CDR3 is TGTGCCAGCAGCCCAGGACAGGGAAGTTCCCCGCCCCAGCATTTT. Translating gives CASSPGQGSSPPQHF.

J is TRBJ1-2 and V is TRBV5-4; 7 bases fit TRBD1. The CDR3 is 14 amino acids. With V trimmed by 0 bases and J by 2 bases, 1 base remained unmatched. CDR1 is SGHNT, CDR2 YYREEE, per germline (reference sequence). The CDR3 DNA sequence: TGTGCCAGCAGCTTGGGACAGGGCAACTATGGCTACACCTTC. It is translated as CASSLGQGNYGYTF.

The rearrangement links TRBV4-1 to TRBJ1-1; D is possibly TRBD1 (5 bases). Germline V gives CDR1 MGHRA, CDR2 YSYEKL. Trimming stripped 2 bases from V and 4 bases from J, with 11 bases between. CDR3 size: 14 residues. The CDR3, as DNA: TGCGCCAGCAGCCAACAGGGATGGAGCACTGAAGCTTTCTTT. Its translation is CASSQQGWSTEAFF.

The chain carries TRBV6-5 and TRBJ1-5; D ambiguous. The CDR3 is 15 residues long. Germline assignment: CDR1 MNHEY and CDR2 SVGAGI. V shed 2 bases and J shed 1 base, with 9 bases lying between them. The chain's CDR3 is CASSYKGSSNQPQHF. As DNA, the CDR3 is TGTGCCAGCAGTTACAAAGGGAGCAGCAATCAGCCCCAGCATTTT.

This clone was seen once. The CDR3 bases are TGTGCCAGCTCACAGACAAATAGCAATCAGCCCCAGCATTTT. It codes for CASSQTNSNQPQHF. V gene TRBV18 combines with J gene TRBJ1-5; D not resolved. CDR1 is KGHSH, CDR2 LQKENI, per germline. Deletions cut 4 bases from V and 0 bases from J, with 7 bases between. The CDR3 spans 14 residues.

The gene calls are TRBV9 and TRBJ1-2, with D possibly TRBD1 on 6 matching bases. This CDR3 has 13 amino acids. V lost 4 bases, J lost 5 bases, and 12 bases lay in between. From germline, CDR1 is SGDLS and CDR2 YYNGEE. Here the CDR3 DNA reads TGTGCCAGCAGCCAGGGGTTGGGATATGGCTACACCTTC. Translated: CASSQGLGYGYTF.

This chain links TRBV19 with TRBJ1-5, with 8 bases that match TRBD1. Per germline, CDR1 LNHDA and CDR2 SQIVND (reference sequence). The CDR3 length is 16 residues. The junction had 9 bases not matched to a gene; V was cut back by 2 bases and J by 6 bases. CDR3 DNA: TGTGCCAGTAGTATACTTGGACAGGGATTCGGTCAGCCCCAGCATTTT. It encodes CASSILGQGFGQPQHF.

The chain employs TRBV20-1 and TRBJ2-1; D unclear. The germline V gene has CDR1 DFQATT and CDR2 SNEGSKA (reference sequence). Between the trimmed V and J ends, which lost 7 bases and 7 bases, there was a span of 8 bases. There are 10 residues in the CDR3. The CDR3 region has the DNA TGCAGTGTCGGCGGTAATGAGCAGTTCTTC. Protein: CSVGGNEQFF.

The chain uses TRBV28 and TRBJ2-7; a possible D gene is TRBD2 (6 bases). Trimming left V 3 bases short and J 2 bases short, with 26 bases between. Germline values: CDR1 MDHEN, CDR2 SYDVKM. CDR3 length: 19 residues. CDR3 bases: TGTGCCAGCAGTTTCCCTACCAGCGGGTTTAGACCCCCAACCTACGAGCAGTACTTC. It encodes CASSFPTSGFRPPTYEQYF.

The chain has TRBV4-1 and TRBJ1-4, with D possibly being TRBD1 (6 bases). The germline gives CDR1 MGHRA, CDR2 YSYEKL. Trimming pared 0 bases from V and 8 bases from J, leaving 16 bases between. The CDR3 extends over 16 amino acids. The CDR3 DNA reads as TGCGCCAGCAGCCAAGAAGGTCGGGGGGCGGAGGAAAAACTGTTTTTT. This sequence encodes CASSQEGRGAEEKLFF.

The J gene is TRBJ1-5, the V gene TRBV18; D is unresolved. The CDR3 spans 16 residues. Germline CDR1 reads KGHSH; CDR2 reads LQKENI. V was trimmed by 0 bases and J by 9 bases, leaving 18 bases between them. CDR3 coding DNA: TGTGCCAGCTCACCACCGGGTTTAGACGGGATTATGCCCCAGCATTTT. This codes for CASSPPGLDGIMPQHF.

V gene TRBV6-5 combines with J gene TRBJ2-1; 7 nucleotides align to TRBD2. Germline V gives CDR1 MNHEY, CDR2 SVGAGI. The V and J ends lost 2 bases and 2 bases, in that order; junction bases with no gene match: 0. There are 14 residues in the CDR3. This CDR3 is CASSYSGAYNEQFF. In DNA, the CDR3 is TGTGCCAGCAGTTACAGCGGGGCCTACAATGAGCAGTTCTTC.